This T cell receptor (beta chain) was sequenced for a study of cytomegalovirus exposure and HLA in healthy donors. The study's findings and limits: Across all donors, roughly uniform sequencing depth was an assumption of the presence/absence analyses. In a later analysis, DRB1 alleles had the most associated TCRs; HLA-C alleles the fewest.

Amplification used 60 Vbeta primers and 13 Jbeta primers. Sequencing was performed with immunoSEQ multiplex PCR; in TCRdb, only in-frame clones are kept and a portion is missing. The sample holds about 110,000 clones, about 68% seen once. Details on this clone: The antigen remains unidentified.

Germline loops: CDR1 SGHRS, CDR2 YFSETQ. There are 15 residues in the CDR3. Trimming stripped 0 bases from V and 7 bases from J, with 14 bases between. What was sequenced was PBMCs. V and J are TRBV5-1 and TRBJ1-5; maybe TRBD1 (5 bases). The origin of this receptor is a woman aged 40 to 50 in good health and CMV-seropositive. The CDR3 sequence is CASSLDGGVGQPQHF. The CDR3 DNA is TGCGCCAGCAGCTTGGATGGAGGGGTAGGACAGCCCCAGCATTTT.